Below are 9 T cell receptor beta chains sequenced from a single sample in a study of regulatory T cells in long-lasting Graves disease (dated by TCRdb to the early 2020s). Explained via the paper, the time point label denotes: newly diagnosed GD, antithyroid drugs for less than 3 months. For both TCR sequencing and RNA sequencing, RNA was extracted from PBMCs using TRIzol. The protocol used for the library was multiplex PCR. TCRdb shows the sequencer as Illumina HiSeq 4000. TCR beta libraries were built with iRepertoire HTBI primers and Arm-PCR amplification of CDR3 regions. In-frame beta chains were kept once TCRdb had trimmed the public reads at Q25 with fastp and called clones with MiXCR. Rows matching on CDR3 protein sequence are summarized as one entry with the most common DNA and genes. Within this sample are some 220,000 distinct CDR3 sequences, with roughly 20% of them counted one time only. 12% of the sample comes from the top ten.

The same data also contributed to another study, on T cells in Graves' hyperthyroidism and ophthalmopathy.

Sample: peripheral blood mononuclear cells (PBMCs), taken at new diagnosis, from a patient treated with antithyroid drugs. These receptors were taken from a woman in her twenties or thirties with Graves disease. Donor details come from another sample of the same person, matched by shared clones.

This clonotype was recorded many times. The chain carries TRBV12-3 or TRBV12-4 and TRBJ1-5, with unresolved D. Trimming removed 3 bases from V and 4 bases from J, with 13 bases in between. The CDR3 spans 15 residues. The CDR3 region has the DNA TGTGCCAGCAGTTTTTCGGCAGCGTGGAATCAGCCCCAGCATTTT. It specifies CASSFSAAWNQPQHF.

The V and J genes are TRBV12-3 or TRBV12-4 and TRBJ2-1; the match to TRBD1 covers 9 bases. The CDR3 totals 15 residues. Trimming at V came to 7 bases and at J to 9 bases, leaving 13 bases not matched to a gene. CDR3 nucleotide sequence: TGTGCCAGCATCCTACAGGGGGCCGGGGGGCCTGAGCAGTTCTTC. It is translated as CASILQGAGGPEQFF.

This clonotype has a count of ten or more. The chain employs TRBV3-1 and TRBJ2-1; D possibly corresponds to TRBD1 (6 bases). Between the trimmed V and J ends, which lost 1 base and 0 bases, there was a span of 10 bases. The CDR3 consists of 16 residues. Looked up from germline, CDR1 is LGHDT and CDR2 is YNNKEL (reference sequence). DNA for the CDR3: TGTGCCAGCAGCCAAGCTAGGGGGTACTCCTACAATGAGCAGTTCTTC. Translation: CASSQARGYSYNEQFF.

CDR3 region: CASSPRTAGGELFF. The DNA of the CDR3 is TGTGCCAGCAGCCCACGGACTGCCGGCGGGGAGCTGTTTTTT. The J gene is TRBJ2-2, the V gene TRBV9; tentatively, D is TRBD2 (5 bases). Trimming stripped 4 bases from V and 7 bases from J, with 14 bases between. This CDR3 spans 14 amino acids. The germline CDR1 and CDR2 sequences are SGDLS and YYNGEE. The whole variable domain, remainder taken from reference TRBV9 and TRBJ2-2, is DSGVTQTPKHLITATGQRVTLRCSPRSGDLSVYWYQQSLDQGLQFLIQYYNGEERAKGNILERFSAQQFPDLHSELNLSSLELGDSALYFCASSPRTAGGELFFGEGSRLTVL.

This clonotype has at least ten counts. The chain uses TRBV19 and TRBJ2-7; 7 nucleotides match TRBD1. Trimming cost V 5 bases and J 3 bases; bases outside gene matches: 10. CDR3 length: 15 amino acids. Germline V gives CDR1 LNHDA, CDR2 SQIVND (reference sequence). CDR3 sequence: CASSASGGPGYEQYF. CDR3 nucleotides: TGTGCCAGTAGTGCTTCAGGGGGACCCGGCTACGAGCAGTACTTC.

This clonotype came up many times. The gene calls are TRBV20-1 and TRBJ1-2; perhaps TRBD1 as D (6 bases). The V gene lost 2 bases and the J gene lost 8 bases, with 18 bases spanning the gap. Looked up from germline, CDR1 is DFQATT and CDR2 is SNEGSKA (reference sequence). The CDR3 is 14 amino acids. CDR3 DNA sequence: TGCAGTGCTAGACCAACAGGGAGACTATGGGGCTACACCTTC. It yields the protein CSARPTGRLWGYTF.

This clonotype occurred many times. The CDR3 is CASSWTSVNEQFF. The DNA of the CDR3 is TGTGCCAGCAGTTGGACTAGCGTCAATGAGCAGTTCTTC. The rearrangement uses TRBV6-2 or TRBV6-3 and TRBJ2-1; 9 nucleotides match TRBD2. In germline, CDR1 is MNHEY, CDR2 SVGEGT. The CDR3 runs 13 residues. Losses at the gene ends were 4 bases for V and 6 bases for J; bases not matched to a gene: 1.

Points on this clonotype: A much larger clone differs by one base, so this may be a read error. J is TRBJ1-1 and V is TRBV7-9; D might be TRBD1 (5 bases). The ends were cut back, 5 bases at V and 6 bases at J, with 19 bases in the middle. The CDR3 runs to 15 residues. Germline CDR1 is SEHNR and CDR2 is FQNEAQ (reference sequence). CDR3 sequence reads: CASSQYRDGFSEAFF. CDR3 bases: TGTGCCAGCAGCCAATACCGGGACGGCTTTTCTGAAGCTTTCTTT.

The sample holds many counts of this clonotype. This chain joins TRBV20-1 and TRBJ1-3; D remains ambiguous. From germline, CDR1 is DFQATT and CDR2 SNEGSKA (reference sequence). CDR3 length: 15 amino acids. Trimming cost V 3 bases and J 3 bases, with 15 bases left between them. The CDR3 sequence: CSARALPGDGNTIYF. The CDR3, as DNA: TGCAGTGCTAGGGCCCTACCGGGTGATGGAAACACCATATATTTT.